Each of the 17 T cell receptor beta chains below was sequenced from the same sample in a study of cytomegalovirus exposure and HLA in healthy donors. The PCR ran on 60 Vbeta and 13 Jbeta primers. The table came from immunoSEQ multiplex PCR; TCRdb's copy has only in-frame clones and leaves some out. Seen here are about 130,000 clones, 6.5% to 9.5% observed once, and the top ten hold 4.5% to 6%. Specimen: PBMCs. These TCRs come from a man aged 35 to 55 in good health and CMV-seronegative.

The V gene is TRBV7-7, the J gene TRBJ2-5; possible D gene TRBD1, 6 bases. V lost 5 bases, J lost 4 bases, and 17 bases lay in between. There are 15 residues in the CDR3. CDR1 SSHAT and CDR2 FNYEAQ come from the germline V gene (reference sequence). The CDR3 nucleotides read TGTGCCAGCAGCCCCCGGACAGCCCCGGGAGAGACCCAGTACTTC. Residues: CASSPRTAPGETQYF.

This clone was counted only a few times. J is TRBJ1-4 and V is TRBV6-5; 8 bases map to TRBD1. CDR1 MNHEY and CDR2 SVGAGI come from the germline V gene. J gave up 3 bases and V 2 bases, and 5 bases lay outside the gene matches. This CDR3 region has 16 residues. This CDR3 is CASSYRAGQANEKLFF. The CDR3 nucleotides are TGTGCCAGCAGTTACCGCGCGGGACAGGCTAATGAAAAACTGTTTTTT.

V usage is TRBV5-1 and J usage is TRBJ2-6; 8 bases fit TRBD1. Germline loops: CDR1 SGHRS, CDR2 YFSETQ. This CDR3 spans 22 amino acids. V shed 0 bases and J 0 bases; nucleotides not matched to a gene: 17. In nucleotides, the CDR3 is TGCGCCAGCAGCTTGGGGTGGACAGGGTTTGACCATGCCGGCTCTGGGGCCAACGTCCTGACTTTC. Amino acid sequence: CASSLGWTGFDHAGSGANVLTF.

This clone was seen a few times. The genes are TRBV11-2 and TRBJ2-1; 10 bases are shared with TRBD2. CDR1 and CDR2 from the germline V gene are SGHAT and FQNNGV. V was clipped by 5 bases and J by 8 bases; unmatched bases: 9. The CDR3 covers 15 residues. CDR3 amino acids: CASSRGVAGGHEQFF. CDR3 nucleotide sequence: TGTGCCAGCAGCCGCGGAGTAGCGGGGGGCCATGAGCAGTTCTTC. The entire variable domain, with the rest obtained from reference TRBV11-2 and TRBJ2-1, is as follows: EAGVAQSPRYKIIEKRQSVAFWCNPISGHATLYWYQQILGQGPKLLIQFQNNGVVDDSQLPKDRFSAERLKGVDSTLKIQPAKLEDSAVYLCASSRGVAGGHEQFFGPGTRLTVL.

A few counts support this clone. The chain is built from TRBV4-1 and TRBJ1-4; D remains unclear. Trimming removed 0 bases from V and 8 bases from J, with 4 bases in between. The CDR3 spans 12 residues. Germline lookup yields CDR1 MGHRA and CDR2 YSYEKL. Here the CDR3 DNA reads TGCGCCAGCAGCCAAGACGTAGAAAAACTGTTTTTT. It translates to CASSQDVEKLFF.

This chain uses TRBV5-4 with TRBJ2-3; D remains ambiguous. With 0 bases removed from V and 2 bases from J, the gap between germline ends came to 7 bases. CDR1 and CDR2 from the germline V gene are SGHNT and YYREEE (reference sequence). The CDR3 has 14 residues. The CDR3 sequence: CASSLAGSTDTQYF. CDR3 DNA: TGTGCCAGCAGCTTGGCCGGGTCCACAGATACGCAGTATTTT. The complete variable domain, with remaining parts taken from reference TRBV5-4 and TRBJ2-3, reads ETGVTQSPTHLIKTRGQQVTLRCSSQSGHNTVSWYQQALGQGPQFIFQYYREEENGRGNFPPRFSGLQFPNYSSELNVNALELDDSALYLCASSLAGSTDTQYFGPGTRLTVL.

This clone has just a few counts. The chain uses TRBV27 and TRBJ1-4, with TRBD1 as a possible D gene (6 bases). The CDR3 is made up of 14 amino acids. Trimming stripped 3 bases from V and 3 bases from J, with 8 bases between. The germline gives CDR1 MNHEY, CDR2 SMNVEV (reference sequence). The CDR3 spells CASSFRQANEKLFF. CDR3 in DNA: TGTGCCAGCAGTTTTCGACAGGCTAATGAAAAACTGTTTTTT.

The gene calls are TRBV4-2 and TRBJ2-5; weak D call: TRBD2 (6 bases). V was shortened by 6 bases and J by 0 bases, with 11 bases between the two germline ends. CDR3 length equals 14 residues. CDR1 is LGHNA and CDR2 is YNFKEQ in the germline V gene. The CDR3 sequence is CASSLGRYQETQYF. The CDR3 nucleotides are TGTGCCAGCAGTCTGGGGAGGTACCAAGAGACCCAGTACTTC.

This clone was picked up a small number of times. This chain links TRBV6-5 with TRBJ2-2; TRBD2 might be the D (6 bases). Deletions cut 2 bases from V and 6 bases from J, with 13 bases between. Germline assignment: CDR1 MNHEY and CDR2 SVGAGI. CDR3 length: 15 residues. The DNA of the CDR3 is TGTGCCAGCAGTTACGGGAGGCGGTCGCCCGGGGAGCTGTTTTTT. Its protein is CASSYGRRSPGELFF.

This chain connects TRBV11-3 to TRBJ2-3; 9 positions agree with TRBD2. This CDR3 spans 15 amino acids. Trimming at V came to 5 bases and at J to 2 bases, leaving 5 bases not matched to a gene. The germline V gene has CDR1 SGHNT and CDR2 YENEEA. CDR3 sequence: CASSPSGEFTDTQYF. The CDR3 nucleotides read TGTGCCAGCAGCCCTAGCGGGGAATTCACAGATACGCAGTATTTT.

The chain is built from TRBV6-1 and TRBJ2-7; TRBD1 is a possible D gene (6 bases). The V end was cut by 4 bases, the J end by 2 bases, with 12 bases between. CDR3 length equals 14 residues. Germline lookup yields CDR1 MNHNS and CDR2 SASEGT. The CDR3 is CASSAHRDPYEQYF. The DNA for the CDR3 is TGTGCCAGCAGTGCCCACAGGGACCCCTACGAGCAGTACTTC.

In regard to this clone: A read error may account for a junction end that differs from germline. The rearrangement links TRBV30 to TRBJ1-4; TRBD1 aligns across 8 bases. This CDR3 comprises 9 residues. Looked up from germline, CDR1 is GTSNPN and CDR2 is SVGIG (reference sequence). CDR3 region: CAWPGTGIF. The CDR3 bases are TGTGCCTGGCCCGGGACAGGTATTTTT. The complete variable domain, with remaining parts taken from reference TRBV30 and TRBJ1-4, reads SQTIHQWPATLVQPVGSPLSLECTVEGTSNPNLYWYRQAAGRGLQLLFYSVGIGQISSEVPQNLSASRPQDRQFILSSKKLLLSDSGFYLCAWPGTGIFGSGTQLSVL.

This clone occurred a few times. The V gene is TRBV19, the J gene TRBJ1-6; D not certain. With 7 bases removed from V and 4 bases from J, the gap between germline ends came to 11 bases. The CDR3 is 14 residues long. CDR1 is LNHDA and CDR2 is SQIVND in the germline V gene (reference sequence). CDR3 nucleotide sequence: TGTGCCAGTAAATTGCGGGCTTATAATTCACCCCTCCACTTT. Translated: CASKLRAYNSPLHF.

The rearrangement uses TRBV14 and TRBJ1-2, with 7 bases identical to TRBD1. There are 15 residues in the CDR3. Germline values: CDR1 SGHDN, CDR2 FVKESK. The trim removed 4 bases at V and 4 bases at J, leaving 9 bases unmatched. Here the CDR3 reads CASSLPGTESYGYTF. Written as DNA, the CDR3 is TGTGCCAGCAGCCTGCCCGGGACAGAGAGCTATGGCTACACCTTC.

The V and J genes are TRBV5-1 and TRBJ1-1, with 7 bases matching TRBD1. Germline CDR1 and CDR2: SGHRS and YFSETQ. V shed 0 bases and J 0 bases; nucleotides not matched to a gene: 5. The CDR3 length is 16 residues. CDR3 nucleotides: TGCGCCAGCAGCTTGGAAGTGACAGGGATGAACACTGAAGCTTTCTTT. This translates into CASSLEVTGMNTEAFF.

There are a few counts of this clone. V and J are TRBV9 and TRBJ2-1; the match to TRBD2 covers 8 bases. The V gene's germline CDR1 is SGDLS and CDR2 YYNGEE. This CDR3 spans 14 amino acids. With 4 bases clipped from V and 4 bases from J, the junction kept 4 bases outside the gene matches. CDR3 in DNA: TGTGCCAGCAGCTCGAGCGGGGGTTACAATGAGCAGTTCTTC. Protein: CASSSSGGYNEQFF.

This clone was recorded a few times. This rearrangement joins TRBV6-4 to TRBJ2-3; TRBD2 matches 9 bases. Germline V lookup: CDR1 MRHNA, CDR2 SNTAGT. J was trimmed by 0 bases and V by 3 bases; bases with no gene match: 4. The CDR3 consists of 16 residues. The CDR3 DNA sequence: TGTGCCAGCAGTGAACAAGCGGGAGGTAGCACAGATACGCAGTATTTT. Amino acids: CASSEQAGGSTDTQYF.